This passage covers 17 T cell receptor beta chains from one sample sequenced in a study of T cell responses to AZD1222 COVID-19 vaccine. Sequencing used immunoSEQ multiplex PCR; TCRdb keeps in-frame clones, though not all of them. The sample gives about 140,000 clones, around 93% of which show up once; about 2.5% is in the top ten. The sequences come from peripheral blood, collected on day 0 of AZD1222 vaccination. The receptors here all came from an adult in good health.

The chain has TRBV27 and TRBJ1-3; TRBD1 aligns across 7 bases. The CDR3 consists of 14 residues. The ends lost 5 bases at V and 3 bases at J; junction bases unmatched: 4. Per the germline V gene, CDR1 is MNHEY and CDR2 is SMNVEV (reference sequence). CDR3 bases: TGTGCCAGCAGTCCGCAGGGGGTTGGAAACACCATATATTTT. Translated: CASSPQGVGNTIYF.

This sequence joins TRBV6-6 and TRBJ2-5, with 10 bases aligning to TRBD1. The germline gives CDR1 MNHNY, CDR2 SVGAGI (reference sequence). This CDR3 is 15 amino acids long. V was pared by 2 bases and J by 5 bases, with 5 bases of the junction left unmatched. The CDR3 region has the DNA TGTGCCAGCAGTTACCCGGACAGGGGGGAGGAGACCCAGTACTTC. This translates into CASSYPDRGEETQYF.

This rearrangement joins TRBV11-2 to TRBJ2-7; D perhaps matches TRBD2 (6 bases). Trimming cost V 5 bases and J 7 bases, with 18 bases left between them. CDR1 is SGHAT and CDR2 is FQNNGV in the germline V gene. The CDR3 loop spans 14 amino acids. The CDR3 DNA reads as TGTGCCAGCAGCCCCCGGGGCGGAGGGCTTGAGCAGTACTTC. Its translation is CASSPRGGGLEQYF.

This clone was observed a handful of times. The V call is TRBV6-5, the J call TRBJ1-6; D is uncertain. There are 12 residues in the CDR3. Trimming pared 6 bases from V and 13 bases from J, leaving 13 bases between. Looked up from germline, CDR1 is MNHEY and CDR2 is SVGAGI. The CDR3 loop reads CASSRAGRPLHF. The DNA of the CDR3 is TGTGCCAGCAGCCGAGCTGGTAGGCCCCTCCACTTT.

The rearrangement uses TRBV4-1 and TRBJ1-6; TRBD1 might be the D (6 bases). Per the germline V gene, CDR1 is MGHRA and CDR2 is YSYEKL. This CDR3 spans 14 amino acids. The germline V and J ends were trimmed by 1 base and 6 bases, with 7 bases remaining between them. CDR3 in DNA: TGCGCCAGCAGCCAAGCACAGGGTAATTCACCCCTCCACTTT. Translating gives CASSQAQGNSPLHF.

Only one count was recorded for this clone. The chain couples TRBV23-1 to TRBJ2-4; D remains unclear. TRBV23-1 is marked as an open reading frame, function uncertain. The CDR3 is 14 amino acids. Trimming left V 4 bases short and J 9 bases short, with 16 bases between. CDR3 nucleotides: TGCGCCAGCAGTCCGTTAAGCCAGCCAGGCATTCAGTACTTC. It codes for CASSPLSQPGIQYF.

The rearrangement uses TRBV5-1 and TRBJ1-4; D is unclear. Germline V gene lookup returns CDR1 SGHRS and CDR2 YFSETQ. This CDR3 is 15 amino acids long. V gave up 0 bases and J gave up 3 bases, with 9 bases separating them. CDR3 DNA sequence: TGCGCCAGCAGCTTGGCCGGGTCTTCTAATGAAAAACTGTTTTTT. Its protein product is CASSLAGSSNEKLFF.

The J gene is TRBJ2-6, the V gene TRBV28; D gene ambiguous. V was pared by 7 bases and J by 0 bases, with 10 bases between. CDR3 size: 15 residues. CDR1 is MDHEN, CDR2 SYDVKM, per germline. CDR3: CASTYTSSGANVLTF. The CDR3 region has the DNA TGTGCCAGCACTTACACCAGCTCTGGGGCCAACGTCCTGACTTTC.

This clone was detected only a few times. The rearrangement links TRBV6-2 or TRBV6-3 to TRBJ1-1, with unresolved D. The germline V gene encodes CDR1 MNHEY and CDR2 SVGEGT. This CDR3 is built from 14 residues. Trimming cost V 1 base and J 7 bases, with 13 bases left between them. The CDR3 DNA reads TGTGCCAGCAGTTACTGGGGTAAGGCAAGTGAAGCTTTCTTT. Amino acids: CASSYWGKASEAFF.

The V gene is TRBV27, the J gene TRBJ2-3; TRBD2 agrees at 7 bases. Germline V CDR1 and CDR2: MNHEY, SMNVEV (reference sequence). After removal of 3 bases from V and 1 base from J, the junction contained 4 bases not matched to a gene. The CDR3 has 15 amino acids. In DNA form, the CDR3 reads TGTGCCAGCAGTTTTGGCGGGAGAGGCACAGATACGCAGTATTTT. This gives the protein CASSFGGRGTDTQYF.

V gene TRBV7-2 combines with J gene TRBJ1-4; D not certain. The CDR3 is 14 amino acids. Germline CDR1 and CDR2: SGHTA and FQGNSA. Trimming left V 0 bases short and J 2 bases short, with 4 bases between. This chain's CDR3 is CASSLARTNEKLFF. Here the CDR3 DNA reads TGTGCCAGCAGCTTAGCACGGACTAATGAAAAACTGTTTTTT.

V gene TRBV6-5 combines with J gene TRBJ1-2; no clear D. The germline CDR1 and CDR2 sequences are MNHEY and SVGAGI. V was pared by 4 bases and J by 2 bases, with 11 bases between. This CDR3 is built from 14 residues. CDR3: CASSWTQMNYGYTF. The DNA for the CDR3 is TGTGCCAGCAGTTGGACCCAAATGAACTATGGCTACACCTTC.

J is TRBJ1-1 and V is TRBV7-9; D not certain. The CDR3 is made up of 13 amino acids. CDR1 SEHNR and CDR2 FQNEAQ come from the germline V gene (reference sequence). V was shortened by 6 bases and J by 1 base, with 9 bases between the two germline ends. The CDR3 coding sequence is TGTGCCAGCAGTATACAGTCGAACACTGAAGCTTTCTTT. The encoded protein is CASSIQSNTEAFF.

About this clone: An end of the junction does not agree with germline; a read error may underlie this. The chain links TRBV4-3 to TRBJ1-4, with 7 nucleotides matching TRBD1. Germline CDR1 reads LGHNA; CDR2 reads YSLEER. The CDR3 is 18 residues long. The CDR3 loop is CASRQGLDRLATNEKLFF. The CDR3, as DNA: TGCGCCAGCAGACAAGGGTTGGACAGGTTGGCAACTAATGAAAAACTGTTTTTT.

The chain uses TRBV25-1 and TRBJ2-5; TRBD1 aligns across 8 bases. This CDR3 comprises 13 residues. Germline CDR1 is MGHDK and CDR2 is SYGVNS. V shed 2 bases, J shed 7 bases, and the junction held 3 bases outside the gene matches. The CDR3 reads CASSEPGGGTQYF. DNA of the CDR3: TGTGCCAGCAGTGAACCAGGGGGCGGGACCCAGTACTTC.

The genes are TRBV6-2 or TRBV6-3 and TRBJ1-6; 7 bases are a match to TRBD1. The CDR3 extends over 14 amino acids. CDR1 is MNHEY and CDR2 is SVGEGT in the germline V gene. Trimming cost V 5 bases and J 7 bases; bases outside gene matches: 5. DNA for the CDR3: TGTGCCAGCAGTACCGGGACAGAGAATTCACCCCTCCACTTT. It codes for CASSTGTENSPLHF.

The chain joins TRBV3-1 (or the pseudogene TRBV3-2) to TRBJ2-5; 10 nucleotides agree with TRBD1. The CDR3 extends over 15 amino acids. J lost 2 bases, V lost 3 bases, and 3 bases had no gene match. The germline CDR1 and CDR2 sequences are LGHDT and YNNKEL (reference sequence). The CDR3 bases are TGTGCCAGCAGCCAGATGGGACAGGGGCAAGAGACCCAGTACTTC. Translating gives CASSQMGQGQETQYF.